These 14 T cell receptor beta chains came from one sample sequenced in a study of shared clonotypes between healthy human individuals. CD45RO negativity and positive selection for CCR7 defined naive CD8 cells, a population that excluded terminally differentiated effector memory CD45RA+ cells. The assay was immunoSEQ multiplex PCR, and TCRdb's table has in-frame clones only and misses some. The sample holds 2 million or so clones, roughly 95% seen once. Sequenced input: naive CD8+ T cells sorted from blood. The receptor set was obtained from a young man in good health.

CDR3 sequence (DNA): TGCGCCAGCAGCGGGACTAGCGGGAGGGGTGATACGCAGTATTTT. Amino acids: CASSGTSGRGDTQYF. The gene calls are TRBV4-1 and TRBJ2-3; 16 nucleotides line up with TRBD2. J gave up 6 bases and V 5 bases, and 2 bases lay outside the gene matches. The V gene's germline CDR1 is MGHRA and CDR2 YSYEKL. The length of the CDR3 is 15 residues.

The gene calls are TRBV7-9 and TRBJ2-7; D perhaps matches TRBD2 (6 bases). Germline-derived CDR1 and CDR2 are SEHNR and FQNEAQ (reference sequence). V shed 4 bases and J shed 2 bases, with 18 bases lying between them. The CDR3 is 16 residues long. The CDR3 DNA sequence: TGTGCCAGCAGCTCAAGAGGAGGGACCCTCGCCTACGAGCAGTACTTC. It is translated as CASSSRGGTLAYEQYF. Drawing the rest from reference TRBV7-9 and TRBJ2-7, the complete variable domain is DTGVSQNPRHKITKRGQNVTFRCDPISEHNRLYWYRQTLGQGPEFLTYFQNEAQLEKSRLLSDRFSAERPKGSFSTLEIQRTEQGDSAMYLCASSSRGGTLAYEQYFGPGTRLTVT.

The CDR3 protein is CATTDPGEGNSPLHF. In DNA, the CDR3 is TGTGCCACCACCGACCCCGGAGAGGGGAATTCACCCCTCCACTTT. V is TRBV28 and J is TRBJ1-6; TRBD1 is a possible D gene (5 bases). Trimming stripped 10 bases from V and 7 bases from J, with 20 bases between. Germline-derived CDR1 and CDR2 are MDHEN and SYDVKM. CDR3 length equals 15 residues.

To note about this clone: At the DNA level, this CDR3 is encoded by other sequences in the same sample as well. This sequence joins TRBV4-1 and TRBJ1-1; D remains unclear. Germline V gives CDR1 MGHRA, CDR2 YSYEKL. The CDR3 spans 14 residues. Trimming left V 0 bases short and J 3 bases short, with 8 bases between. CDR3 amino acids: CASSQEPGDTEAFF. CDR3 nucleotide sequence: TGCGCCAGCAGCCAAGAACCAGGTGACACTGAAGCTTTCTTT.

This clone occurred once. The rearrangement links TRBV13 to TRBJ1-5; 8 nucleotides agree with TRBD1. Looked up from germline, CDR1 is PRHDT and CDR2 is FYEKMQ (reference sequence). The CDR3 spans 14 residues. The junction had 2 bases not matched to a gene; V was cut back by 4 bases and J by 3 bases. The CDR3 DNA follows: TGTGCCAGCAGCTCGGGACAGGACAATCAGCCCCAGCATTTT. It is translated as CASSSGQDNQPQHF.

This chain uses TRBV6-5 with TRBJ2-3; the D call may be TRBD1 or TRBD2 (5 bases each). This CDR3 contains 13 residues. The V gene lost 3 bases and the J gene lost 14 bases, with 18 bases spanning the gap. In germline, CDR1 is MNHEY, CDR2 SVGAGI. CDR3 region: CASSYDIGTTLYF. CDR3 coding DNA: TGTGCCAGCAGTTATGATATCGGGACCACCTTGTATTTT.

The rearrangement links TRBV7-3 to TRBJ2-1; 10 nucleotides agree with TRBD2. The germline CDR1 and CDR2 sequences are SGHTA and FQGTGA. The CDR3 loop spans 14 amino acids. The V and J ends lost 3 bases and 8 bases, in that order; junction bases with no gene match: 4. The CDR3 nucleotides read TGTGCCAGCAGCTTCAGCGGGGGGGATCATGAGCAGTTCTTC. Translation: CASSFSGGDHEQFF.

About this clone: One end of the junction is discordant with germline, which a read error may explain. The chain recombines TRBV29-1 with TRBJ2-7, with D tentatively TRBD2 (6 bases). This CDR3 spans 13 amino acids. Germline assignment: CDR1 SQVTM and CDR2 ANQGSEA. This chain's CDR3 is CSATIGSGYEQHF. Here the CDR3 DNA reads TGCAGCGCGACGATTGGTAGCGGCTACGAGCAGCACTTC.

This chain uses TRBV27 with TRBJ2-1; D not resolved. V lost 1 base, J lost 3 bases, and 4 bases lay in between. There are 13 residues in the CDR3. Germline V gene sequence: CDR1 MNHEY, CDR2 SMNVEV (reference sequence). The CDR3, as DNA: TGTGCCAGCAGTTTATACAACTACAATGAGCAGTTCTTC. It is translated as CASSLYNYNEQFF.

CDR3 sequence: CASSMAGGASSYQETQYF. The CDR3 DNA reads as TGTGCCAGTAGTATGGCAGGGGGCGCATCCTCGTACCAAGAGACCCAGTACTTC. The chain has TRBV19 and TRBJ2-5; 8 positions match TRBD1. CDR1 and CDR2 from the germline V gene are LNHDA and SQIVND (reference sequence). With V trimmed by 3 bases and J by 0 bases, 12 bases remained unmatched. The CDR3 contains 18 residues.

The chain is built from TRBV4-1 and TRBJ2-7; 9 nucleotides match TRBD1. Germline CDR1 reads MGHRA; CDR2 reads YSYEKL. With 1 base clipped from V and 5 bases from J, the junction kept 6 bases outside the gene matches. CDR3 size: 15 residues. The CDR3 DNA sequence: TGCGCCAGCAGCCAAGTGGACAGGGGACTCGACGAGCAGTACTTC. The encoded protein is CASSQVDRGLDEQYF.

The genes are TRBV7-9 and TRBJ1-1, with D hard to call. This CDR3 comprises 13 residues. The germline V and J ends were trimmed by 2 bases and 0 bases, with 4 bases remaining between them. The germline V gene has CDR1 SEHNR and CDR2 FQNEAQ (reference sequence). For the CDR3, the DNA is TGTGCCAGCAGCTTACTCGTGAACACTGAAGCTTTCTTT. It encodes CASSLLVNTEAFF.

This clone occurred once. This sequence joins TRBV25-1 and TRBJ1-6; no definite D call. The germline V and J ends were trimmed by 1 base and 0 bases, with 7 bases remaining between them. The CDR3 runs to 16 residues. Germline values: CDR1 MGHDK, CDR2 SYGVNS. This CDR3 reads CASSEFTSSYNSPLHF. CDR3 coding DNA: TGTGCCAGCAGTGAATTTACGAGCTCCTATAATTCACCCCTCCACTTT.

V usage is TRBV7-9 and J usage is TRBJ1-4, with 8 bases aligning to TRBD1. CDR3 length: 14 amino acids. Germline trimming cut 7 bases from V and 3 bases from J; bases unmatched to any gene: 4. Germline V CDR1 and CDR2: SEHNR, FQNEAQ (reference sequence). Here the CDR3 DNA reads TGTGCCAGCACTCAGGGGGCGGCTAATGAAAAACTGTTTTTT. Its protein is CASTQGAANEKLFF.